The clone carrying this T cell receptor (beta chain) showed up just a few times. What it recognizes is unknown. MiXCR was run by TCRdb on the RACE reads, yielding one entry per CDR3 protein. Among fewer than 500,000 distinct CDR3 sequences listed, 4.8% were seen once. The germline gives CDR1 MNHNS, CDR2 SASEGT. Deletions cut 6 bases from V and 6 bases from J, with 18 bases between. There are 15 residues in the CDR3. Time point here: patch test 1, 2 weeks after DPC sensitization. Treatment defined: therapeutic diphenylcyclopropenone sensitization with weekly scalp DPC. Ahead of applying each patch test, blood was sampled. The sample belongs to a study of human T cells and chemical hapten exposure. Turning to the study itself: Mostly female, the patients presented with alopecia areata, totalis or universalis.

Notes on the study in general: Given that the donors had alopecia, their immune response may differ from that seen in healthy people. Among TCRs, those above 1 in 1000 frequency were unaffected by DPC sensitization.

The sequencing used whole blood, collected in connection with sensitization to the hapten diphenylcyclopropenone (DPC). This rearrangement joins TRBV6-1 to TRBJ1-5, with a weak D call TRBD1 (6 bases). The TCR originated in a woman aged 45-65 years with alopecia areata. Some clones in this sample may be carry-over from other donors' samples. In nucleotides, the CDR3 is TGTGCCAGCAGAGCACCGGGACAACGTATTCAGCCCCAGCATTTT. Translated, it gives CASRAPGQRIQPQHF.